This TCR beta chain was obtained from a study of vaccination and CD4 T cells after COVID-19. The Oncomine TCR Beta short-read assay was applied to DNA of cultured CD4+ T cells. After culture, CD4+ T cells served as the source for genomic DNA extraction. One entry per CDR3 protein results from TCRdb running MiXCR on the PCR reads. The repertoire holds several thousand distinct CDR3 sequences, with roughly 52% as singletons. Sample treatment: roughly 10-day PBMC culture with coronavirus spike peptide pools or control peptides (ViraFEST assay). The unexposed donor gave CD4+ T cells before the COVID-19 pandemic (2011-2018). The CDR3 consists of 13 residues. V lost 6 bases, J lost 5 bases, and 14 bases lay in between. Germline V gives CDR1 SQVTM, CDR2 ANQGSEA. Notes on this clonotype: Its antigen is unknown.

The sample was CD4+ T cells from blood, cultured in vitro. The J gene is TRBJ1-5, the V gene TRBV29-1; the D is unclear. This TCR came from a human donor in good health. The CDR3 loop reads CSVAASGYQPQHF. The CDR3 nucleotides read TGCAGCGTCGCCGCCAGCGGTTATCAGCCCCAGCATTTT.